This T cell receptor (beta chain) is from a study of lymphopenia after photon versus proton radiotherapy. Findings and limits, study-wide: Authors raise, but do not show, better survival with proton therapy.

Note on this clone: Its antigen is as yet unknown.

CDR3 length: 18 residues. V shed 4 bases, J shed 2 bases, and the junction held 17 bases outside the gene matches. Per germline, CDR1 SGHRS and CDR2 YFSETQ. Assay used: immunoSEQ multiplex PCR; TCRdb lists only in-frame clones, some missing. The sample contains about 15,000 clones, around 84% of which appear only once. The sequences come from peripheral blood, collected from a patient treated with proton-based radiotherapy. V gene TRBV5-1 combines with J gene TRBJ2-5; 7 bases fit TRBD2. The TCR originated in a man aged 65 to 85 with pancreatic cancer. DNA of the CDR3: TGCGCCAGCAGCCGAGGGATTGAAAGAGGACTAGTGCAAGAGACCCAGTACTTC. Translating it yields CASSRGIERGLVQETQYF.